This T cell receptor beta chain was captured in a study of blood T cell repertoires in COVID-19. For the study at large: Acute and convalescent COVID-19 samples came from the United States, Italy and Spain. The analysed material was cDNA or gDNA that came from T cells, B-cell-depleted T cells, or PBMCs.

This clone was detected once. Germline V gene data show CDR1 as SGHVS and CDR2 as FQNEAQ. V lost 4 bases to trimming and J lost 4 bases; unmatched junction nucleotides: 6. CDR3 length: 14 amino acids. As processed by the authors: Amplification of reference gene primers was used by the study to estimate nucleated cell counts. This table comes from immunoSEQ multiplex PCR, and its TCRdb copy is limited to in-frame clones, with some not included. That table is the source of V, J and clone size, and D and trimming were worked out from the DNA. The table shows roughly 200,000 clones, with 75% to 90% occurring only once.

The specimen sequenced was peripheral blood. The clonotype originates from a human donor with active or convalescent COVID-19. The donor label of this sample is uncertain. The rearrangement uses TRBV7-8 and TRBJ1-2; TRBD1 aligns across 7 bases. The CDR3 DNA reads as TGTGCCAGCAGCTCAGAACAGGGGATCTATGGCTACACCTTC. Amino acid sequence: CASSSEQGIYGYTF.